The clone carrying this T cell receptor (beta chain) came up once. Its matching antigen is unknown. These data originate in a study of cytomegalovirus exposure and HLA in healthy donors. Study details: The 120 validation repertoires were reported in a later analysis to have been generated on the same platform as the 666 first-cohort repertoires. Points from the study as a whole: Reports indicated that the classifier achieved high specificity and sensitivity in diagnosing cytomegalovirus status. As confirmed in vitro, three CMV-associated chains were specific for CMV antigens.

Libraries were prepared by immunoSEQ multiplex PCR; TCRdb keeps only in-frame clonotypes and omits some of them. The sample consists of fewer than 250,000 clones, about nine tenths of them appearing once. CDR1 MDHEN and CDR2 SYDVKM come from the germline V gene. Trimming at V came to 5 bases and at J to 3 bases, leaving 7 bases not matched to a gene. The CDR3 extends over 16 amino acids. This receptor was identified in a woman younger than 30 in good health and CMV-seropositive. Sequenced input: PBMCs. V usage is TRBV28 and J usage is TRBJ1-4; TRBD1 matches at 9 bases. In DNA form, the CDR3 reads TGTGCCAGCAGTCTTACAGGGGGCGGTGCTAATGAAAAACTGTTTTTT. It specifies CASSLTGGGANEKLFF. Full variable domain (missing parts from reference TRBV28 and TRBJ1-4): DVKVTQSSRYLVKRTGEKVFLECVQDMDHENMFWYRQDPGLGLRLIYFSYDVKMKEKGDIPEGYSVSREKKERFSLILESASTNQTSMYLCASSLTGGGANEKLFFGSGTQLSVL.